This passage covers 5 T cell receptor beta chains from one sample sequenced in a study of cytomegalovirus exposure and HLA in healthy donors. Researchers ran the PCR with 60 Vbeta and 13 Jbeta primers. Method: immunoSEQ multiplex PCR; TCRdb's copy keeps in-frame clones and lacks some. The sample has roughly 200,000 clones, approximately 79% seen once. The sequencing input was PBMCs. The receptors were gathered from a woman between 40 and 55 years old in good health and CMV-seronegative.

The chain is built from TRBV5-1 and TRBJ2-5; 7 bases map to TRBD1. CDR1 is SGHRS, CDR2 YFSETQ, per germline. The CDR3 consists of 13 residues. The J segment lost 2 bases and the V segment lost 4 bases, leaving 2 bases of the junction unmatched. The CDR3 DNA reads TGCGCCAGCAGCACGGGACAGCAAGAGACCCAGTACTTC. Protein product: CASSTGQQETQYF.

This clone was picked up one time. The chain is built from TRBV7-9 and TRBJ2-7, with D perhaps TRBD1 (6 bases). This CDR3 is built from 14 residues. Per the germline V gene, CDR1 is SEHNR and CDR2 is FQNEAQ (reference sequence). Trimming removed 5 bases at V and 0 bases at J, with 11 bases between. The CDR3 loop reads CASSPDRSSYEQYF. CDR3 nucleotides: TGTGCCAGCAGCCCGGACAGATCCTCCTACGAGCAGTACTTC. Together with reference TRBV7-9 and TRBJ2-7, the CDR3 gives the full variable domain: DTGVSQNPRHKITKRGQNVTFRCDPISEHNRLYWYRQTLGQGPEFLTYFQNEAQLEKSRLLSDRFSAERPKGSFSTLEIQRTEQGDSAMYLCASSPDRSSYEQYFGPGTRLTVT.

The V gene is TRBV15, the J gene TRBJ2-1; TRBD2 agrees at 10 bases. CDR3 length equals 16 residues. The V segment lost 1 base and the J segment 8 bases; nucleotides outside the gene matches: 8. Per germline, CDR1 LNHNV and CDR2 YYDKDF (reference sequence). CDR3 nucleotides: TGTGCCACCAGCAGAGCCGCTAGCGGGAGCTTCGATGAGCAGTTCTTC. Translating gives CATSRAASGSFDEQFF.

This clone is a singleton in its sample. The V and J genes are TRBV11-3 and TRBJ1-5; no firm D call. V was clipped by 1 base and J by 2 bases, with 6 bases between them. CDR1 is SGHNT, CDR2 YENEEA, per germline. The CDR3 covers 14 residues. For the CDR3, the DNA is TGTGCCAGCAGCTTAGGTTCCGGCAATCAGCCCCAGCATTTT. Its protein product is CASSLGSGNQPQHF.

The table lists this clone with a count of one. The gene calls are TRBV6-1 and TRBJ2-1; D is perhaps TRBD2 (5 bases). This CDR3 region has 16 residues. Trimming cost V 4 bases and J 1 base, with 14 bases left between them. Per germline, CDR1 MNHNS and CDR2 SASEGT. The CDR3: CASSVFVEVSYNEQFF. In DNA form, the CDR3 reads TGTGCCAGCAGTGTATTTGTGGAGGTTTCCTACAATGAGCAGTTCTTC.